This T cell receptor (beta chain) comes out of a study of T cell repertoires in cytomegalovirus infection. A single record per CDR3 protein comes from TCRdb applying MiXCR to the reads. Of a few hundred thousand distinct CDR3 sequences in the sample, 40% were seen once. Trimming at V came to 0 bases and at J to 6 bases, leaving 3 bases not matched to a gene. The CDR3 is 16 amino acids. CDR1 and CDR2 (germline): MNHEY, SVGEGT. This clonotype appeared once. Its antigen is undetermined. General study findings and limits: Cumulated frequencies of public TCR beta families served to identify carriers of CMV plus the relevant HLA.

This chain links TRBV6-2 or TRBV6-3 with TRBJ2-1, with 12 bases that match TRBD2. The origin of this receptor is a human donor in good health (CMV status not recorded). Some clones in this sample may be carry-over from other donors' samples. The material sequenced was cultured PBMCs, taken from culture after CMV antigen stimulation. The CDR3 coding sequence is TGTGCCAGCAGTTACTCTCTAGCGGGAGGGACCAATGAGCAGTTCTTC. This translates into CASSYSLAGGTNEQFF.